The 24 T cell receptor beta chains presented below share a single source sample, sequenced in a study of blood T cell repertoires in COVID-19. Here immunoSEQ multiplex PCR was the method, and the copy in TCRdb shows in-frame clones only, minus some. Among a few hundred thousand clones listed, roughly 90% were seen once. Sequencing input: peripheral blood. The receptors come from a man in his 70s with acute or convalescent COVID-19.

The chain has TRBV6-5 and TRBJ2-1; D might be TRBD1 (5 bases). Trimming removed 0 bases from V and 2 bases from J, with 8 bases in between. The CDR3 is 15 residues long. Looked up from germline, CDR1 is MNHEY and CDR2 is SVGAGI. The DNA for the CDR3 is TGTGCCAGCAGTTACTCAGGGGTCGCCTACAATGAGCAGTTCTTC. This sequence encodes CASSYSGVAYNEQFF.

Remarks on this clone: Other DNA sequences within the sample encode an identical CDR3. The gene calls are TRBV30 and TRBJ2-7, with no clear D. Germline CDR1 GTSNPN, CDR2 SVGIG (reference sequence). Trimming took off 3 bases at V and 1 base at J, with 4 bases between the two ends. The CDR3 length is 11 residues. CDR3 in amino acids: CAWSLSYEQYF. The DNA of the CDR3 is TGTGCCTGGAGCCTATCCTACGAGCAGTACTTC.

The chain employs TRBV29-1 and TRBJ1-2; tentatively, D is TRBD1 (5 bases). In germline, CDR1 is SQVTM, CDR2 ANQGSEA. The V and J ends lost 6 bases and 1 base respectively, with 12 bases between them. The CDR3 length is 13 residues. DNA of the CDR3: TGCAGCGTCCAGACAGTTCTTAACTATGGCTACACCTTC. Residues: CSVQTVLNYGYTF.

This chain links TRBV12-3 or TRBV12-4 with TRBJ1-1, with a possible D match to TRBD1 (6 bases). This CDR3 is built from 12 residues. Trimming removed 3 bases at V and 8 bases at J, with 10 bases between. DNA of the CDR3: TGTGCCAGCAGTTTCATCGGACAGGAAGCTTTCTTT. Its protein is CASSFIGQEAFF.

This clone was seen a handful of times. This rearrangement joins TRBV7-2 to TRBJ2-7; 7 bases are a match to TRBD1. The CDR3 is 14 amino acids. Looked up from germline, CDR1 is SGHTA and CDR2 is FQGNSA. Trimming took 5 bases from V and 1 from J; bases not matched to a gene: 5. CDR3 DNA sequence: TGTGCCAGCAGCCCTAGACAGGGTTCCTACGAGCAGTACTTC. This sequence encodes CASSPRQGSYEQYF. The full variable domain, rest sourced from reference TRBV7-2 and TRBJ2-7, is GAGVSQSPSNKVTEKGKDVELRCDPISGHTALYWYRQSLGQGLEFLIYFQGNSAPDKSGLPSDRFSAERTGGSVSTLTIQRTQQEDSAVYLCASSPRQGSYEQYFGPGTRLTVT.

The CDR3 sequence is CASSLEDEGAVSPLHF. The CDR3 DNA is TGTGCCAGCAGCTTAGAAGATGAGGGGGCAGTGTCACCCCTCCACTTT. The V call is TRBV13, the J call TRBJ1-6; 7 bases match TRBD1. Trimming at V came to 1 base and at J to 10 bases, leaving 10 bases not matched to a gene. This CDR3 spans 16 amino acids. Germline loops: CDR1 PRHDT, CDR2 FYEKMQ (reference sequence). Looking up the rest from reference TRBV13 and TRBJ1-6 gives the full variable domain: AAGVIQSPRHLIKEKRETATLKCYPIPRHDTVYWYQQGPGQDPQFLISFYEKMQSDKGSIPDRFSAQQFSDYHSELNMSSLELGDSALYFCASSLEDEGAVSPLHFGNGTRLTVT.

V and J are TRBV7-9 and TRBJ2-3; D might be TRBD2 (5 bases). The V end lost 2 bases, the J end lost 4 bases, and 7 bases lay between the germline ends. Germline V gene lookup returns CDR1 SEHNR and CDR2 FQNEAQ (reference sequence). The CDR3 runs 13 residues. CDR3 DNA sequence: TGTGCCAGCAGCTTAAACGGGGCAGATACGCAGTATTTT. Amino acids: CASSLNGADTQYF. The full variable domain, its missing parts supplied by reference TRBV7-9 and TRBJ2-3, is DTGVSQNPRHKITKRGQNVTFRCDPISEHNRLYWYRQTLGQGPEFLTYFQNEAQLEKSRLLSDRFSAERPKGSFSTLEIQRTEQGDSAMYLCASSLNGADTQYFGPGTRLTVL.

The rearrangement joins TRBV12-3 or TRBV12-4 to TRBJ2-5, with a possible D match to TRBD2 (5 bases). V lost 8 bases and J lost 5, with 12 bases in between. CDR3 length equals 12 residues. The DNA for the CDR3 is TGTGCCAGCGGCGGTGGAGGCGAGACCCAGTACTTC. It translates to CASGGGGETQYF.

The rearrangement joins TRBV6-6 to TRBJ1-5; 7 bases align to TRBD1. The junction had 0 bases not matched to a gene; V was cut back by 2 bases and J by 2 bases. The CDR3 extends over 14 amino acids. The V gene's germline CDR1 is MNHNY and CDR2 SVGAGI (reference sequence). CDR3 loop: CASSYDRGNQPQHF. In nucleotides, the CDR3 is TGTGCCAGCAGTTACGACAGGGGCAATCAGCCCCAGCATTTT.

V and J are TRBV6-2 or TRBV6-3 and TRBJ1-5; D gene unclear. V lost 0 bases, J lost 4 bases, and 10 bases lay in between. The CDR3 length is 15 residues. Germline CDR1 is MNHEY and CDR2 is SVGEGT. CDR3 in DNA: TGTGCCAGCAGTTACTCTAACCGGAGAAATCAGCCCCAGCATTTT. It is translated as CASSYSNRRNQPQHF.

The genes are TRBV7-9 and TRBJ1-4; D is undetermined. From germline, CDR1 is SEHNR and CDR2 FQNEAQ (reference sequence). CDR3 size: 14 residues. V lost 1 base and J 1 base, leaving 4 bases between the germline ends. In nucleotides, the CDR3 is TGTGCCAGCAGCTTAGGAGTAACTAATGAAAAACTGTTTTTT. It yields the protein CASSLGVTNEKLFF.

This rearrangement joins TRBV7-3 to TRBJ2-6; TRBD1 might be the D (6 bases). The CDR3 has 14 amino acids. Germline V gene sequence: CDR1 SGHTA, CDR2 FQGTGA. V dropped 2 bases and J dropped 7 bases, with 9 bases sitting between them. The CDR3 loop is CASSLGGTANVLTF. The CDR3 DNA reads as TGTGCCAGCAGCTTAGGGGGCACAGCCAACGTCCTGACTTTC.

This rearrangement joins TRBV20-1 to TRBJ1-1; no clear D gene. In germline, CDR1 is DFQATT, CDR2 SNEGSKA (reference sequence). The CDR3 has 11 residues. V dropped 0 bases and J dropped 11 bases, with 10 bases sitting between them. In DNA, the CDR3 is TGCAGTGCTAGAGATGAGGTGGTCGCTTTCTTT. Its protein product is CSARDEVVAFF.

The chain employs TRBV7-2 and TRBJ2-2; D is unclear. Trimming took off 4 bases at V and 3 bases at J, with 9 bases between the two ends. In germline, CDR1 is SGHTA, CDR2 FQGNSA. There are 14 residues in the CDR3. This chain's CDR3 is CASSSTAYTGELFF. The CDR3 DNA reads TGTGCCAGCAGCTCTACAGCTTACACCGGGGAGCTGTTTTTT.

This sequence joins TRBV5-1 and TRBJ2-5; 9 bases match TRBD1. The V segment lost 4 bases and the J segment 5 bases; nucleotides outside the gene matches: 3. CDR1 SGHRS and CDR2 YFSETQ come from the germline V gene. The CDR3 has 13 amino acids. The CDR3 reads CASSPGTGETQYF. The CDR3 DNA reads TGCGCCAGCAGCCCCGGGACAGGGGAGACCCAGTACTTC.

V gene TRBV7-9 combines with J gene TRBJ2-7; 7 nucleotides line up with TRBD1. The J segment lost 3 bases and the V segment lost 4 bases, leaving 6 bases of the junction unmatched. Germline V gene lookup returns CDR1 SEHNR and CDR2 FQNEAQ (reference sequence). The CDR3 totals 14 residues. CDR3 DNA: TGTGCCAGCAGCTCTAGACAGGGCCACTACGAGCAGTACTTC. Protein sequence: CASSSRQGHYEQYF.

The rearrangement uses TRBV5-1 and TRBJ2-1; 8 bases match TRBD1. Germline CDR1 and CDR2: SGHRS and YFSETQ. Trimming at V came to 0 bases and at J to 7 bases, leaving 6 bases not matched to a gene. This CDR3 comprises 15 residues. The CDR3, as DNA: TGCGCCAGCAGCTTGGCCGGACAGGGAATAAATGAGCAGTTCTTC. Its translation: CASSLAGQGINEQFF.

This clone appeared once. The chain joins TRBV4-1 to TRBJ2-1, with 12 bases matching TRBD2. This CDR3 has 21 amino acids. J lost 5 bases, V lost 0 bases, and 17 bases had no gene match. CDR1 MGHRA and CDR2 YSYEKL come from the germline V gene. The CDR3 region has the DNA TGCGCCAGCAGCCAAGAGACGTTGTCTAGCGGGAGGGCCTCGAAGAACAATGAGCAGTTCTTC. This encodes CASSQETLSSGRASKNNEQFF.

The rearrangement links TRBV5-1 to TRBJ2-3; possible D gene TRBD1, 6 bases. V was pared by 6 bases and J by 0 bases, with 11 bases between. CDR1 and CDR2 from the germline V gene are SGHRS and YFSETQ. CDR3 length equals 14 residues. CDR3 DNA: TGCGCCAGCAAACAGGGCCCGAGCACAGATACGCAGTATTTT. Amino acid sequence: CASKQGPSTDTQYF.

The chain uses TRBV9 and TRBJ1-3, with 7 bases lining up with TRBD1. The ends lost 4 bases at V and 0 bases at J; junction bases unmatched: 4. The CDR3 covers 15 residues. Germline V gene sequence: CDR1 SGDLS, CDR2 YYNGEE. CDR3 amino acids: CASSMTGSSGNTIYF. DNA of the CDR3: TGTGCCAGCAGCATGACAGGGTCCTCTGGAAACACCATATATTTT.

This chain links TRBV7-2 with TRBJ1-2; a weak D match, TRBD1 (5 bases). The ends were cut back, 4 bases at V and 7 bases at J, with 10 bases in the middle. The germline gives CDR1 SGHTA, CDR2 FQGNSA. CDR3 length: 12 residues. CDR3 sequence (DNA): TGTGCCAGCAGCTCAGTGGGGGGTGGCTACACCTTC. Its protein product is CASSSVGGGYTF.

The CDR3 spells CATSRGGQGAYGYTF. The CDR3 region has the DNA TGTGCCACCAGCAGAGGGGGACAGGGGGCCTATGGCTACACCTTC. This rearrangement joins TRBV15 to TRBJ1-2; 12 nucleotides match TRBD1. The V segment lost 1 base and the J segment 4 bases; nucleotides outside the gene matches: 1. CDR3 length: 15 residues. Per germline, CDR1 LNHNV and CDR2 YYDKDF (reference sequence).

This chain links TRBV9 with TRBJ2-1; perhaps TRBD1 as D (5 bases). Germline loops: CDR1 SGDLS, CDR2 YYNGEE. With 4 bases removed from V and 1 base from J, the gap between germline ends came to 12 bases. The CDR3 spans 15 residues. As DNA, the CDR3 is TGTGCCAGCAGCACAGGACGGCAGTCCTACAATGAGCAGTTCTTC. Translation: CASSTGRQSYNEQFF.

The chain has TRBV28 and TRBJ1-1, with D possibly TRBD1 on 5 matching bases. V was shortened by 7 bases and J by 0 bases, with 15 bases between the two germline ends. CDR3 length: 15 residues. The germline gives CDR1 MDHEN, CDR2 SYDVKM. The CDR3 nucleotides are TGTGCCAGCACTCACGGGGGGGTTATGAACACTGAAGCTTTCTTT. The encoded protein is CASTHGGVMNTEAFF. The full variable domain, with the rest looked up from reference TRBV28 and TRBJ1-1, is DVKVTQSSRYLVKRTGEKVFLECVQDMDHENMFWYRQDPGLGLRLIYFSYDVKMKEKGDIPEGYSVSREKKERFSLILESASTNQTSMYLCASTHGGVMNTEAFFGQGTRLTVV.